The clone carrying this TCR beta chain was recorded once. Between the trimmed V and J ends, which lost 2 bases and 8 bases, there was a span of 9 bases. The CDR3 spans 12 residues. Germline CDR1 reads MDHEN; CDR2 reads SYDVKM. The data are from a study of blood T cell repertoires in COVID-19. Per the authors' pipeline: The authors estimated nucleated cell counts from reference gene primer amplification. The method was immunoSEQ multiplex PCR; TCRdb's version includes in-frame clones alone and lacks a portion of them. That table supplies the V and J calls and clone size; D and trimming were determined from the DNA. Among 300,000 to 400,000 clones listed, under 95% were seen once.

Sample: peripheral blood. The receptor comes from a woman under 30 who had recovered from COVID-19. The V and J genes are TRBV28 and TRBJ1-2; no definite D call. The CDR3 bases are TGTGCCAGCAGTTTAATTTCCGGGGGCTACACCTTC. It encodes CASSLISGGYTF.